The 32 T cell receptor beta chains given below trace back to one sample, sequenced in a study of CD8+ T cells in alopecia areata. Markers including CD4, CD8alpha, NKG2D and NKG2ACE guided sorting of pooled cutaneous lymph node cells. cDNA reverse transcribed from extracted RNA served as the sequencing template. Measured with immunoSEQ multiplex PCR; TCRdb has only the in-frame clones, and not every one. Listed for the sample are under 350,000 clones, none seen a single time. Sequencing was done on a sample of CD4+ T cells sorted from a lymph node. These receptors originate from a C3H/HeJ mouse with alopecia areata. The MHC haplotype recorded for the strain is H2-k.

As for this clone: Mouse names are used for the genes. The read terminates 4 residues before the CDR3 end, so the remaining end is supplied by the germline J gene. Other DNA sequences in this sample translate to the same CDR3. V and J are TRBV13-1 and TRBJ2-5, with 9 bases identical to TRBD2. Germline CDR1 NSHNY, CDR2 SYGAGN. The CDR3 extends over 15 amino acids. Trimming at V came to 2 bases and at J to 0 bases, leaving 1 base not matched to a gene. CDR3 DNA (partial): TGTGCCAGCAGTGACTGGGGGGGTAACCAAGAC. Encoded protein: CASSDWGGNQD. The whole CDR3 is CASSDWGGNQDTQYF.

This clone was recorded a few times. Gene names and germline refer to mouse. Sequencing ends 4 residues short of the CDR3 end; the germline J gene provides the rest. Other DNA sequences in this sample translate to the same CDR3. The chain combines TRBV2 with TRBJ2-1; possibly TRBD2 for D (6 bases). Trimming removed 0 bases at V and 1 base at J, with 7 bases between. Per the germline V gene, CDR1 is LGHNA and CDR2 is YSYQKL. The CDR3 has 15 amino acids. CDR3 DNA (partial): TGTGCCAGCAGCCAAGATGGGGGAAACTATGCT. It encodes CASSQDGGNYA. The whole CDR3 protein reads CASSQDGGNYAEQFF.

Of note for this clone: Germline and genes: mouse. Read data end 4 residues before the CDR3 end; the end is taken from the germline J gene. Other DNA sequences in this sample translate to the same CDR3. The chain carries TRBV19 and TRBJ2-1; 8 positions agree with TRBD2. The trim removed 4 bases at V and 3 bases at J, leaving 3 bases unmatched. CDR3 length equals 14 residues. Germline values: CDR1 FNHDT, CDR2 SITEND (reference sequence). The covered CDR3 bases are TGTGCCAGCAGTCCCGGACTGGGCTATGCT. Residues: CASSPGLGYA. The CDR3 reads in full as CASSPGLGYAEQFF. The full variable domain, in which reference TRBV19 and TRBJ2-1 provide the parts outside the CDR3, is GGIITQTPKFLIGQEGQKLTLKCQQNFNHDTMYWYRQDSGKGLRLIYYSITENDLQKGDLSEGYDASREKKSSFSLTVTSAQKNEMAVFLCASSPGLGYAEQFFGPGTRLTVL.

A note on this clone: Genes and germline come from the mouse. The CDR3 is cut off 4 residues early in the read; its end comes from the germline J gene. The rearrangement joins TRBV19 to TRBJ2-2, with D tentatively TRBD1 (7 bases). The CDR3 contains 14 residues. The V end was cut by 5 bases, the J end by 4 bases, with 12 bases between. CDR1 and CDR2 (germline): FNHDT, SITEND (reference sequence). The CDR3 bases that were read are TGTGCCAGCAGCTTTCAGGGGGGCACCGGG. It specifies CASSFQGGTG. The whole CDR3 sequence is CASSFQGGTGQLYF.

This clone came up a few times. Gene names follow the mouse nomenclature. The CDR3 end falls 4 residues outside the read, so it is completed with the germline J gene. The chain couples TRBV14 to TRBJ2-5; TRBD1 aligns across 7 bases. CDR3 length equals 14 residues. The germline V gene has CDR1 SGHDT and CDR2 FRDEAV. CDR3 protein: CASSSTGRRDTQYF. Incomplete CDR3 DNA: TGTGCCAGCAGTTCGACAGGGAGGCGAGAC.

This clone turned up a few times. Gene names denote mouse genes. Read coverage stops 4 residues before the CDR3 terminus; the germline J gene supplies the remainder. The chain uses TRBV5 and TRBJ2-7; 10 nucleotides agree with TRBD2. The CDR3 is 14 residues long. The germline V gene has CDR1 LGHNA and CDR2 YNLKQL (reference sequence). The sequenced CDR3 bases are TGTGCCAGCAGCCAAGACGACTGGGGGGAT. Translating gives CASSQDDWGD. The complete CDR3 reads CASSQDDWGDEQYF.

On this clone: Gene names are the mouse ones. The missing CDR3 end, 4 residues past where the read stops, is filled in from the germline J gene. The rearrangement links TRBV13-3 to TRBJ2-2, with 9 bases that match TRBD1. This CDR3 has 15 residues. V lost 4 bases and J lost 4; bases outside the gene matches: 5. The germline gives CDR1 NNHDY, CDR2 SYVADS. The CDR3 reads CASSPGTGSTGQLYF. CDR3 bases read: TGTGCCAGCAGTCCCGGGACAGGGAGCACCGGG.

This clone was observed a few times. Gene and germline names: mouse. The read terminates 4 residues ahead of where the CDR3 ends, so the germline J gene completes it. The same CDR3 arises from other DNA sequences in this sample as well. V usage is TRBV5 and J usage is TRBJ2-5, with D possibly being TRBD2 (5 bases). This CDR3 is built from 14 residues. Trimming shortened V by 0 bases and J by 2 bases, and 6 bases separated the two germline ends. Germline V gene lookup returns CDR1 LGHNA and CDR2 YNLKQL (reference sequence). The DNA read from the CDR3 is TGTGCCAGCAGCCAAGACTGGGTCCAAGAC. It encodes CASSQDWVQD. The CDR3 in its entirety is CASSQDWVQDTQYF.

As for this clone: Mouse gene names apply. CDR3 DNA (partial): TGTGCCAGCAGTAGCCGGGACTGGGGGGCAGAA. Translated: CASSSRDWGAE. The whole CDR3 sequence is CASSSRDWGAETLYF. V is TRBV13-3 and J is TRBJ2-3; 11 positions match TRBD2. The read ends 4 residues before the CDR3 terminus; that terminus is restored from the germline J gene. The CDR3 runs to 15 residues. Looked up from germline, CDR1 is NNHDY and CDR2 is SYVADS. Trimming took 4 bases from V and 3 from J; bases not matched to a gene: 4.

Of note for this clone: Genes and germline are mouse. The read ends 4 residues before the CDR3 terminus; that terminus is restored from the germline J gene. The chain combines TRBV16 with TRBJ1-2, with D hard to call. CDR3 length: 14 amino acids. Germline values: CDR1 SGHSA, CDR2 FRNQAP. Trimming took 1 base from V and 0 from J, leaving 6 bases between them. The CDR3 sequence: CASSLVRSNSDYTF. The DNA read from the CDR3 is TGTGCAAGCAGCTTAGTCAGATCAAACTCC.

This clone was detected a few times. Germline and genes here are mouse. The read halts 4 residues ahead of the CDR3 end, with the missing end drawn from the germline J gene. The chain carries TRBV17 and TRBJ2-7; 7 positions match TRBD1. CDR1 MNHDT and CDR2 YYDKIL come from the germline V gene. This CDR3 contains 14 residues. CDR3 bases read: TGTGCTAGCAGTCCGCGACAGGGTTGGTAT. Translating gives CASSPRQGWY. The whole CDR3 region reads CASSPRQGWYEQYF.

This clone occurred a few times. The genes are named according to mouse. Read sequence stops 4 residues before the CDR3 end, and the germline J gene provides the missing end. The chain is built from TRBV19 and TRBJ2-3, with 8 bases matching TRBD2. Germline trimming cut 5 bases from V and 4 bases from J; bases unmatched to any gene: 9. CDR1 and CDR2 (germline): FNHDT, SITEND (reference sequence). CDR3 length: 15 amino acids. The CDR3 here is CASSTPWGVSETLYF. Partial CDR3 DNA: TGTGCCAGCAGCACCCCCTGGGGGGTTTCAGAA.

This clone has just a few counts. Genes and germline are mouse. The DNA ends 4 residues before the CDR3 does, and the rest of the CDR3 is filled in from the germline J gene. This chain links TRBV5 with TRBJ2-2; 8 nucleotides line up with TRBD2. This CDR3 is 14 amino acids long. CDR1 and CDR2 from the germline V gene are LGHNA and YNLKQL (reference sequence). CDR3 DNA, as far as it was read: TGTGCCAGCAGCCAAGAACTGGGGGTAGGG. It translates to CASSQELGVG. The whole CDR3 sequence reads CASSQELGVGQLYF.

This clone has just a few counts. Gene and germline names: mouse. The DNA ends 4 residues before the CDR3 does, and the rest of the CDR3 is filled in from the germline J gene. Other DNA sequences from this sample encode an identical CDR3 as well. The rearrangement links TRBV31 to TRBJ2-4, with a possible D match to TRBD2 (7 bases). Germline values: CDR1 GKSSPN, CDR2 SITVG. The CDR3 sequence is 14 residues long. V lost 0 bases and J lost 3, with 10 bases in between. Incomplete CDR3 DNA: TGTGCCTGGAGTCTAAGGGGGGGACAAAAC. Protein: CAWSLRGGQN. The full CDR3 protein is CAWSLRGGQNTLYF.

The table lists this clone with a few counts. The gene names given are mouse names. The read ends 4 residues before the CDR3 terminus; that terminus is restored from the germline J gene. The chain is built from TRBV13-3 and TRBJ1-1; D is perhaps TRBD1 (6 bases). With 6 bases removed from V and 3 bases from J, the gap between germline ends came to 12 bases. Germline-derived CDR1 and CDR2 are NNHDY and SYVADS. The CDR3 has 13 residues. The CDR3 loop reads CASTRGDYTEVFF. CDR3 DNA (partial): TGTGCCAGCACCAGGGGAGACTACACA.

This clone was recorded a few times. The genes are named according to mouse. The read comes to an end 4 residues before the CDR3 does, leaving the germline J gene to fill in the end. V is TRBV19 and J is TRBJ1-1; 7 nucleotides line up with TRBD1. The V gene end was trimmed by 4 bases and the J gene end by 0 bases; junction bases not matched to a gene: 6. CDR1 is FNHDT and CDR2 is SITEND in the germline V gene (reference sequence). This CDR3 is 15 amino acids long. The part of the CDR3 DNA that was read is TGTGCCAGCAGTCCTCACAGGGGAGCAAACACA. Translated: CASSPHRGANT. Given in full, the CDR3 is CASSPHRGANTEVFF.

A word on this clone: The genes are named according to mouse. The read finishes 4 residues shy of the CDR3 end, and the germline J gene is used to complete it. The chain carries TRBV13-1 and TRBJ2-4; D unclear. Germline V gene sequence: CDR1 NSHNY, CDR2 SYGAGN. With 1 base removed from V and 1 base from J, the gap between germline ends came to 4 bases. The CDR3 has 13 amino acids. The sequenced part of the CDR3 DNA is TGTGCCAGCAGTGATCAGGGTCAAAAC. This translates into CASSDQGQN. The full-length CDR3 reads as CASSDQGQNTLYF.

This clone has more than one count but fewer than ten. Mouse names are used for the genes. The missing CDR3 end, 4 residues past where the read stops, is filled in from the germline J gene. The genes are TRBV13-1 and TRBJ1-2; 8 nucleotides line up with TRBD1. The CDR3 consists of 14 residues. V shed 1 base, J shed 4 bases, and the junction held 3 bases outside the gene matches. CDR1 and CDR2 from the germline V gene are NSHNY and SYGAGN. CDR3 DNA, as far as it was read: TGTGCCAGCAGTGATCGGCAGGGGGCCTCC. Its translation is CASSDRQGAS. The CDR3 as a whole reads CASSDRQGASDYTF.

This clone was counted between two and nine times. The genes and germline here are from mouse. Sequencing ends 4 residues short of the CDR3 end; the germline J gene provides the rest. V gene TRBV13-3 combines with J gene TRBJ2-3, with a weak D call TRBD2 (6 bases). This CDR3 has 15 amino acids. Germline loops: CDR1 NNHDY, CDR2 SYVADS. V was shortened by 0 bases and J by 1 base, with 9 bases between the two germline ends. The covered CDR3 bases are TGTGCCAGCAGTGATGCACCTGGGGGTGCAGAA. Amino acids: CASSDAPGGAE. The complete CDR3 reads CASSDAPGGAETLYF.

On this clone: All gene names here are mouse names. The sequence runs out 4 residues before the end of the CDR3; the remainder is reconstructed from the germline J gene. The same CDR3 also results from other DNA sequences found in this sample. The rearrangement links TRBV5 to TRBJ1-1; 11 nucleotides line up with TRBD1. CDR1 is LGHNA and CDR2 is YNLKQL in the germline V gene (reference sequence). V gave up 4 bases and J gave up 3 bases; unmatched junction bases: 4. The CDR3 loop spans 15 amino acids. The CDR3 sequence: CASSLGTGGDTEVFF. Incomplete CDR3 DNA: TGTGCCAGCAGCCTCGGGACAGGGGGGGACACA.

This clone was found a few times. Mouse gene names and germline throughout. The sequenced CDR3 bases are TGTGCCAGCAGTGATGGGACAGGGTTGGACTCC. As protein: CASSDGTGLDS. The full CDR3 sequence reads CASSDGTGLDSDYTF. The J gene is TRBJ1-2, the V gene TRBV13-1; TRBD1 agrees at 8 bases. The CDR3 end lies 4 residues beyond the end of the read and is filled in from the germline J gene. CDR1 and CDR2 (germline): NSHNY, SYGAGN. V gave up 0 bases and J gave up 3 bases; unmatched junction bases: 4. This CDR3 has 15 amino acids.

Regarding this clone: Germline and genes here are mouse. From the germline J gene comes the end of the CDR3, since the read stops 3 residues before it. The chain recombines TRBV1 with TRBJ1-6; 8 bases map to TRBD1. TRBJ1-6 qualifies as an ORF whose function is uncertain. This CDR3 has 13 amino acids. Germline V gives CDR1 NSQYPW, CDR2 LRSPGD (reference sequence). Germline trimming cut 6 bases from V and 8 bases from J; bases unmatched to any gene: 3. CDR3 DNA (partial): TGCACCTGCAGCCAGACAGGGGATTCGCCC. Its translation is CTCSQTGDSP. The CDR3 as a whole reads CTCSQTGDSPLYF.

There are a few counts of this clone. Genes here carry mouse names. The CDR3 end falls 4 residues outside the read, so it is completed with the germline J gene. The chain combines TRBV31 with TRBJ2-1; 10 bases align to TRBD2. V dropped 0 bases and J dropped 4; count of bases not matched to a gene: 6. CDR3 size: 16 residues. The V gene's germline CDR1 is GKSSPN and CDR2 SITVG. The CDR3 sequence is CAWSLGWGGAYAEQFF. The sequenced part of the CDR3 DNA is TGTGCCTGGAGTCTTGGCTGGGGGGGCGCGTATGCT.

Details on this clone: Gene names and germline refer to mouse. The missing CDR3 end, 4 residues past where the read stops, is filled in from the germline J gene. The V call is TRBV1, the J call TRBJ2-7; 9 bases are shared with TRBD1. The CDR3 extends over 14 amino acids. Per germline, CDR1 NSQYPW and CDR2 LRSPGD (reference sequence). The part of the CDR3 DNA that was read is TGCACCTGCAGTGCAGGCCGGGACAGGGAT. Protein sequence: CTCSAGRDRD. The CDR3 in full is CTCSAGRDRDEQYF.

For this clone: The germline and genes are mouse ones. The read ends 3 residues shy of where the CDR3 ends; the end is completed using the germline J gene. V gene TRBV31 combines with J gene TRBJ1-6; TRBD1 matches 10 bases. TRBJ1-6 is an open reading frame, and its role is uncertain. This CDR3 region has 14 residues. V was pared by 0 bases and J by 9 bases, with 2 bases of the junction left unmatched. In germline, CDR1 is GKSSPN, CDR2 SITVG. The sequenced part of the CDR3 DNA is TGTGCCTGGAGTCTAGGGACAGGGGTTTCGCCC. Its protein is CAWSLGTGVSP. In full, the CDR3 reads CAWSLGTGVSPLYF.

This clone was counted only a few times. This could be a read error, since a much larger clone is one nucleotide away. Mouse germline and gene names are used. The sequence runs out 4 residues before the end of the CDR3; the remainder is reconstructed from the germline J gene. Other DNA sequences in the same sample also yield this CDR3. The V call is TRBV13-1, the J call TRBJ2-2; no definite D call. From germline, CDR1 is NSHNY and CDR2 SYGAGN. The V end lost 0 bases, the J end lost 2 bases, and 5 bases lay between the germline ends. The CDR3 totals 14 residues. Incomplete CDR3 DNA: TGTGCCAGCAGTGATGTAGGGAACACCGGG. Translation: CASSDVGNTG. The CDR3 in its entirety is CASSDVGNTGQLYF.

Comments on this clone: Gene names denote mouse genes. The read ends 4 residues shy of where the CDR3 ends; the end is completed using the germline J gene. The same CDR3 arises from other DNA sequences in this sample as well. V usage is TRBV14 and J usage is TRBJ2-7; TRBD1 matches at 9 bases. The germline CDR1 and CDR2 sequences are SGHDT and FRDEAV. The CDR3 spans 14 residues. J was trimmed by 0 bases and V by 4 bases; bases with no gene match: 2. This CDR3 is CASSLTGGSYEQYF. The CDR3 DNA, read in part, is TGTGCCAGCAGTCTGACAGGGGGCTCCTAT.

Points on this clone: The genes are named according to mouse. The CDR3 extends 4 residues past the end of the read, so its final part is completed from the germline J gene. The chain combines TRBV19 with TRBJ2-5; 9 nucleotides agree with TRBD2. Germline V gene lookup returns CDR1 FNHDT and CDR2 SITEND (reference sequence). This CDR3 has 15 amino acids. The ends lost 3 bases at V and 2 bases at J; junction bases unmatched: 4. This chain's CDR3 is CASSTRLGVQDTQYF. The part of the CDR3 DNA that was read is TGTGCCAGCAGTACCCGACTGGGGGTCCAAGAC.

Worth noting for this clone: The genes are named according to mouse. The read gets to within 3 residues of the CDR3 end, and the germline J gene fills in the rest. The chain employs TRBV5 and TRBJ1-6; D might be TRBD1 (5 bases). TRBJ1-6 is filed as an ORF, its function uncertain. V was shortened by 0 bases and J by 0 bases, with 6 bases between the two germline ends. The CDR3 covers 16 residues. From germline, CDR1 is LGHNA and CDR2 YNLKQL (reference sequence). The covered CDR3 bases are TGTGCCAGCAGCCAAGAACAGGATTCCTATAATTCGCCC. Protein: CASSQEQDSYNSP. The complete CDR3 protein is CASSQEQDSYNSPLYF.

Concerning this clone itself: Genes here carry mouse names. The part of the CDR3 DNA that was read is TGCACCTGCAGTGCAGATCGGGGACAGGGGGCTTATAATTCGCCC. It encodes CTCSADRGQGAYNSP. The entire CDR3 sequence reads CTCSADRGQGAYNSPLYF. The rearrangement joins TRBV1 to TRBJ1-6, with 12 bases aligning to TRBD1. The read is 3 residues too short to cover the CDR3 end, so that end is filled in from the germline J gene. TRBJ1-6 is labeled an ORF, and its function is uncertain. J gave up 4 bases and V 0 bases, and 4 bases lay outside the gene matches. The V gene's germline CDR1 is NSQYPW and CDR2 LRSPGD (reference sequence). The CDR3 is 18 amino acids.

This clone was detected only a few times. The germline and genes are mouse ones. The read terminates 4 residues ahead of where the CDR3 ends, so the germline J gene completes it. The genes are TRBV31 and TRBJ1-1, with 7 bases that match TRBD1. The CDR3 has 13 residues. Germline CDR1 and CDR2: GKSSPN and SITVG. The CDR3 spells CAWSLSQGGEVFF. The covered CDR3 bases are TGTGCCTGGAGTCTAAGCCAGGGGGGA.

For this clone: Mouse germline and gene names are used. Other DNA sequences in this specimen translate into the identical CDR3. The CDR3 is CTCSVRDRGYEQYF. Incomplete CDR3 DNA: TGCACCTGCAGTGTCCGGGACAGGGGCTAT. The V gene is TRBV1, the J gene TRBJ2-7; 10 positions match TRBD1. The CDR3 is cut off 4 residues early in the read; its end comes from the germline J gene. The CDR3 contains 14 residues. V lost 4 bases and J lost 3; bases outside the gene matches: 3. Germline CDR1 is NSQYPW and CDR2 is LRSPGD (reference sequence).